This record concerns one TCR beta chain sequence. Its antigen is unknown. Germline V gene lookup returns CDR1 MDHEN and CDR2 SYDVKM. V lost 7 bases, J lost 8 bases, and 15 bases lay in between. The CDR3 covers 13 residues. Clones were sequenced by immunoSEQ multiplex PCR, and TCRdb holds only the in-frame ones, with some missing. The sample includes 1.4 million to 1.5 million clones, around 95% seen only once; the top ten take roughly 1.2%. This sample was included in a study of shared clonotypes between healthy human individuals. Whole-study results and caveats: Richness estimates generally favored naive over memory subsets. Non-shared clonotypes had lower generation probabilities than clonotypes shared by all four sorted-subset donors.

Donors included only healthy HIV-negative adults lacking recent acute infections or vaccinations. This receptor was taken from a man aged 30 to 45 in good health. This chain uses TRBV28 with TRBJ1-3; D remains ambiguous. The sequenced material came from naive CD4+ T cells sorted from blood. Subset defined: CD45RA+ positively selected. CDR3 coding DNA: TGTGCCAGCACCACTCCCGTCACCCACACCATATATTTT. It encodes CASTTPVTHTIYF.